These T cell receptor beta chains were read from a single sample in a study of blood T cell repertoires in COVID-19. The repertoire was sequenced with immunoSEQ multiplex PCR; TCRdb's copy has only in-frame clones and lacks some. The sample holds a few hundred thousand clones, around 86% seen once. Material: peripheral blood. These receptors came from a woman aged 55-69 years with COVID-19, enrolled during active disease. CDR3s include the opening cysteine and the closing phenylalanine or tryptophan. The order of the fields is D gene, clone size, J gene, V gene, CDR3 DNA, CDR3 protein. D genes are given only for firm matches. Clone size is stated in some rows and not others, as once, few, many or a class when expanded.

D: TRBD2; size: .; J: TRBJ2-3; V: TRBV28; DNA: TGTGCCAGCAGTTCGAGTGGCGGGAGGGCCATAGATACGCAGTATTTT; CDR3: CASSSSGGRAIDTQYF
D: TRBD2; size: .; J: TRBJ2-3; V: TRBV10-3; DNA: TGTGCCATCAGAAGACTAGCGGGATACACAGATACGCAGTATTTT; CDR3: CAIRRLAGYTDTQYF
D: TRBD1; size: .; J: TRBJ1-3; V: TRBV28; DNA: TGTGCCAGCAAACCGACAGGGGGTCGGGGAAACACCATATATTTT; CDR3: CASKPTGGRGNTIYF
D: TRBD1; size: .; J: TRBJ2-7; V: TRBV18; DNA: TGTGCCAGCTCACCACTTGTCAGGGGGTTTTACGAGCAGTACTTC; CDR3: CASSPLVRGFYEQYF
D: .; size: .; J: TRBJ1-1; V: TRBV11-1; DNA: TGTGCCAGCAGCCGTACAGGGAGACGGTACACTGAAGCTTTCTTT; CDR3: CASSRTGRRYTEAFF
D: .; size: .; J: TRBJ2-1; V: TRBV9; DNA: TGTGCCAGCAGCGTAGTAGATCCTGGGGCTAGCGTTCACAATGAGCAGTTCTTC; CDR3: CASSVVDPGASVHNEQFF
D: TRBD1; size: .; J: TRBJ2-1; V: TRBV6-5; DNA: TGTGCCAGCAGTTTCCCGGGACAGGGGTCCGATGAGCAGTTCTTC; CDR3: CASSFPGQGSDEQFF
D: .; size: few; J: TRBJ2-7; V: TRBV7-7; DNA: TGTGCCAGCAGCCCCATGGACAGCTCCTACGAGCAGTACTTC; CDR3: CASSPMDSSYEQYF
D: TRBD1; size: .; J: TRBJ1-2; V: TRBV30; DNA: TGTGCCTGGAGTGCGAGGACAGGCACCCTCTATGGCTACACCTTC; CDR3: CAWSARTGTLYGYTF
D: .; size: .; J: TRBJ1-2; V: TRBV4-2; DNA: TGTGCCAGCAGCCTTACGACAAGTAGCTATGGCTACACCTTC; CDR3: CASSLTTSSYGYTF
D: .; size: once; J: TRBJ2-4; V: TRBV30; DNA: TGTGCCTGGAGTGGAGGGCTAGGTAGAGCACAAAACATTCAGTACTTC; CDR3: CAWSGGLGRAQNIQYF
D: .; size: .; J: TRBJ1-1; V: TRBV2; DNA: TGTGCCAGCAGGGGCAGGGACACCGAAGCTTTCTTT; CDR3: CASRGRDTEAFF
D: .; size: .; J: TRBJ1-6; V: TRBV24-1; DNA: TGTGCCACCAGTGATCCCCAGGGTCGGCACCACTTT; CDR3: CATSDPQGRHHF
D: TRBD1; size: .; J: TRBJ1-2; V: TRBV24-1; DNA: TGTGCCACCAGTGACCCGAGGACAGGGGGCGGGAACTATGGCTACACCTTC; CDR3: CATSDPRTGGGNYGYTF
D: TRBD2; size: .; J: TRBJ2-5; V: TRBV7-2; DNA: TGTGCCAGCAGCTTAGCCCTTGGGACTAGCGGGGGGACCCAGTACTTC; CDR3: CASSLALGTSGGTQYF
D: .; size: .; J: TRBJ2-6; V: TRBV28; DNA: TGTGCCAGCAGTCAAACGGAGTTAAGCTCTGGGGCCAACGTCCTGACTTTC; CDR3: CASSQTELSSGANVLTF
D: .; size: .; J: TRBJ1-3; V: TRBV29-1; DNA: TGCAGCGTTGAAGGGGGCACTGGAAACACCATATATTTT; CDR3: CSVEGGTGNTIYF
D: TRBD2; size: .; J: TRBJ2-1; V: TRBV10-3; DNA: TGTGCCATCAGTGAGACTTTGCTAGCGGGAGGGGTGGCTGAGCAGTTCTTC; CDR3: CAISETLLAGGVAEQFF
D: .; size: .; J: TRBJ1-2; V: TRBV29-1; DNA: TGCAGCGTTGGGGACATTAACTATGGCTACACCTTC; CDR3: CSVGDINYGYTF
D: TRBD2; size: few; J: TRBJ2-1; V: TRBV4-1; DNA: TGCGCCAGCAGCCAAGGCACGGGACTAGCGGGAGAACATGAGCAGTTCTTC; CDR3: CASSQGTGLAGEHEQFF
D: TRBD1; size: .; J: TRBJ1-2; V: TRBV5-1; DNA: TGCGCCAGCAGCTGGGGGACCCGGGACAGGGGGCCAACTGGCTACACCTTC; CDR3: CASSWGTRDRGPTGYTF
D: .; size: .; J: TRBJ2-3; V: TRBV5-1; DNA: TGCGCCAGCAGCTTATCGGTAGCGCCGGATACGCAGTATTTT; CDR3: CASSLSVAPDTQYF
D: .; size: .; J: TRBJ2-1; V: TRBV30; DNA: TGTGCCTGGAGCAGACTCAGCTCCTACAATGAGCAGTTCTTC; CDR3: CAWSRLSSYNEQFF
D: TRBD1; size: .; J: TRBJ1-2; V: TRBV6-5; DNA: TGTGCCAGCAGTTACTTTAGGGGACAGCGGAACTATGGCTACACCTTC; CDR3: CASSYFRGQRNYGYTF
D: .; size: .; J: TRBJ2-3; V: TRBV6-2/TRBV6-3; DNA: TGTGCCAGCAGTTACGATCTTGCGGGGCGGGGTACGCAGTATTTT; CDR3: CASSYDLAGRGTQYF
D: TRBD2; size: once; J: TRBJ2-2; V: TRBV5-1; DNA: TGCGCCAGCAGCTTGGTTCTAGCGGGATTCGGCGGGGAGCTGTTTTTT; CDR3: CASSLVLAGFGGELFF
D: .; size: .; J: TRBJ1-4; V: TRBV18; DNA: TGTGCCAGCTCGCGCCTACAGTGGGTGGCTAATGAAAAACTGTTTTTT; CDR3: CASSRLQWVANEKLFF
D: TRBD1; size: .; J: TRBJ2-5; V: TRBV6-2/TRBV6-3; DNA: TGTGCCAGCAGTCAGATGGACAGGCAAGAGACCCAGTACTTC; CDR3: CASSQMDRQETQYF
D: TRBD1; size: .; J: TRBJ1-2; V: TRBV9; DNA: TGTGCCAGCAGCGCCAAACCTGGGACAGTCGGCTACACCTTC; CDR3: CASSAKPGTVGYTF
D: .; size: .; J: TRBJ2-1; V: TRBV28; DNA: TGTGCCAGCACCCACAGCTCCTACAATGAGCAGTTCTTC; CDR3: CASTHSSYNEQFF
D: TRBD1; size: few; J: TRBJ1-5; V: TRBV2; DNA: TGTGCCAGCAGCGTAACAGGGGGCCGGCAGCCCCAGCATTTT; CDR3: CASSVTGGRQPQHF
D: .; size: .; J: TRBJ1-2; V: TRBV19; DNA: TGTGCCAGTAGTATGACAACCTCTAACTATGGCTACACCTTC; CDR3: CASSMTTSNYGYTF
D: TRBD2; size: .; J: TRBJ2-2; V: TRBV3-1/TRBV3-2; DNA: TGTGCCAGCAGCCAGGCAGCGGGATTAAACACCGGGGAGCTGTTTTTT; CDR3: CASSQAAGLNTGELFF
D: TRBD1; size: .; J: TRBJ1-2; V: TRBV28; DNA: TGTGCCAGCAGTTTGGGACAGGGGGAATCCCGCCTTTATGGCTACACCTTC; CDR3: CASSLGQGESRLYGYTF
D: TRBD2; size: .; J: TRBJ2-3; V: TRBV30; DNA: TGTGCCTGGACCGGGACTACCCGCACAGATACGCAGTATTTT; CDR3: CAWTGTTRTDTQYF
D: TRBD1; size: .; J: TRBJ2-7; V: TRBV29-1; DNA: TGCAGCGCCACCCTGACAGGGTACGAGCAGTACTTC; CDR3: CSATLTGYEQYF
D: .; size: .; J: TRBJ2-6; V: TRBV5-4; DNA: TGTGCCAGCAGCTTTCGCTCTGGGGCCAACGTCCTGACTTTC; CDR3: CASSFRSGANVLTF
D: TRBD1; size: .; J: TRBJ2-1; V: TRBV28; DNA: TGTGCCAGTAGGACAGGTCAGGGTGAGCAGTTCTTC; CDR3: CASRTGQGEQFF
D: .; size: .; J: TRBJ1-5; V: TRBV19; DNA: TGTGCCAGTAGTGAAATGAACAGGCAGCCCCAGCATTTT; CDR3: CASSEMNRQPQHF
D: TRBD1; size: few; J: TRBJ1-1; V: TRBV5-1; DNA: TGCGCCAGCAGTCCACAGGGGGCCCCGCACACTGAAGCTTTCTTT; CDR3: CASSPQGAPHTEAFF
D: .; size: .; J: TRBJ2-5; V: TRBV2; DNA: TGTGCCAGCACTAGAGATCGAGAGACCCAGTACTTC; CDR3: CASTRDRETQYF
D: TRBD2; size: .; J: TRBJ2-6; V: TRBV10-3; DNA: TGTGCCATCAGTGAGACCCCGCGGGGGGGGAGTTCTGGGGCCAACGTCCTGACTTTC; CDR3: CAISETPRGGSSGANVLTF
D: .; size: .; J: TRBJ1-5; V: TRBV4-1; DNA: TGCGCCAGCAGCCAAGGGCAGAGGAATCAGCCCCAGCATTTT; CDR3: CASSQGQRNQPQHF
D: .; size: .; J: TRBJ2-5; V: TRBV11-3; DNA: TGTGCCAGCAGCTTAGGAGTACTAGAGACCCAGTACTTC; CDR3: CASSLGVLETQYF
D: .; size: few; J: TRBJ2-7; V: TRBV10-3; DNA: TGTGCCATCAGTTCCGACAGGGGAGGGTACGAGCAGTACTTC; CDR3: CAISSDRGGYEQYF
D: .; size: .; J: TRBJ2-7; V: TRBV4-1; DNA: TGCGCCAGCAGCCAAGATAAGAGAGGCAGGGGTTACTACGAGCAGTACTTC; CDR3: CASSQDKRGRGYYEQYF
D: TRBD1; size: .; J: TRBJ1-2; V: TRBV3-1/TRBV3-2; DNA: TGTGCCAGCAGCCGATTGAGCGGGACAGGGGTTCGTGGCTACACCTTC; CDR3: CASSRLSGTGVRGYTF
D: .; size: .; J: TRBJ2-2; V: TRBV24-1; DNA: TGTGCCACCAGTGACCCCAGGCAGGCTAACACCGGGGAGCTGTTTTTT; CDR3: CATSDPRQANTGELFF
D: .; size: .; J: TRBJ2-1; V: TRBV4-1; DNA: TGCGCCAGCAGGATTAGTAAGTCCTACAATGAGCAGTTCTTC; CDR3: CASRISKSYNEQFF
D: TRBD1; size: few; J: TRBJ2-6; V: TRBV4-3; DNA: TGCGCCAGCAGCCCGACAGGGTTGGGCTCTGGGGCCAACGTCCTGACTTTC; CDR3: CASSPTGLGSGANVLTF
D: .; size: few; J: TRBJ1-6; V: TRBV7-9; DNA: TGTGCCAGCAGCTTAAGCTCCCTCTATAATTCACCCCTCCACTTT; CDR3: CASSLSSLYNSPLHF
D: TRBD1; size: .; J: TRBJ1-5; V: TRBV2; DNA: TGTGCCAGCAACGAACAACAGGGGGCGGGTCAGCCCCAGCATTTT; CDR3: CASNEQQGAGQPQHF
D: TRBD1; size: once; J: TRBJ1-2; V: TRBV19; DNA: TGTGCCAGTAGCCACCGACAGGGAGCCTTTGGCTACACCTTC; CDR3: CASSHRQGAFGYTF
D: .; size: .; J: TRBJ1-2; V: TRBV27; DNA: TGTGCCAGCAGTCAAGGGAGAGGGTATAACTATGGCTACACCTTC; CDR3: CASSQGRGYNYGYTF